A single sample gave rise to the 29 T cell receptor beta chains below, sequenced in a study of blood T cell repertoires in COVID-19. Sequencing used immunoSEQ multiplex PCR; TCRdb keeps in-frame clones, though not all of them. The profile shows some 83,000 clones, approximately 80% of them singletons. Sequencing input: peripheral blood. The receptor set was obtained from a man in his 60s with active or convalescent COVID-19.

The V call is TRBV5-1, the J call TRBJ2-2, with TRBD2 matching 7 bases. The CDR3 loop spans 14 amino acids. Germline V lookup: CDR1 SGHRS, CDR2 YFSETQ. V was clipped by 2 bases and J by 5 bases; unmatched bases: 3. The CDR3 DNA sequence: TGCGCCAGCAGCTTCTTCGGGGGGACCGGGGAGCTGTTTTTT. As protein: CASSFFGGTGELFF.

As for this clone: The junction differs from germline at one of its ends, possibly a read error. The chain couples TRBV3-1 (or the pseudogene TRBV3-2) to TRBJ2-1, with 10 bases fitting TRBD2. The germline V gene has CDR1 LGHDT and CDR2 YNNKEL (reference sequence). CDR3 size: 12 residues. The CDR3 loop is CASSSTSGSPLF. CDR3 coding DNA: TGTGCCAGCAGCTCGACTAGCGGGTCCCCGCTCTTC.

The rearrangement joins TRBV6-6 to TRBJ1-5, with D perhaps TRBD1 (5 bases). The CDR3 covers 13 residues. Looked up from germline, CDR1 is MNHNY and CDR2 is SVGAGI (reference sequence). With 4 bases removed from V and 5 bases from J, the gap between germline ends came to 9 bases. CDR3 residues: CASSSGRDQPQHF. The CDR3 DNA follows: TGTGCCAGCAGTTCAGGGAGGGATCAGCCCCAGCATTTT.

V usage is TRBV6-5 and J usage is TRBJ1-2; D not certain. The ends were cut back, 0 bases at V and 3 bases at J, with 5 bases in the middle. The CDR3 has 13 amino acids. Germline CDR1 reads MNHEY; CDR2 reads SVGAGI. The CDR3 bases are TGTGCCAGCAGTTACTCGGGCCACTATGGCTACACCTTC. It yields the protein CASSYSGHYGYTF.

V usage is TRBV5-1 and J usage is TRBJ2-6; 11 nucleotides agree with TRBD1. Germline V gives CDR1 SGHRS, CDR2 YFSETQ. The CDR3 length is 20 residues. The V gene end was trimmed by 5 bases and the J gene end by 2 bases; junction bases not matched to a gene: 15. Here the CDR3 reads CASRYGQGADGGAGANVLTF. CDR3 DNA sequence: TGCGCCAGCAGATACGGACAGGGGGCTGACGGAGGTGCTGGGGCCAACGTCCTGACTTTC. The variable domain in full, completed from reference TRBV5-1 and TRBJ2-6, reads KAGVTQTPRYLIKTRGQQVTLSCSPISGHRSVSWYQQTPGQGLQFLFEYFSETQRNKGNFPGRFSGRQFSNSRSEMNVSTLELGDSALYLCASRYGQGADGGAGANVLTFGAGSRLTVL.

The rearrangement joins TRBV7-3 to TRBJ2-5; TRBD2 matches 8 bases. This CDR3 region has 15 residues. Trimming at V came to 5 bases and at J to 5 bases, leaving 10 bases not matched to a gene. Per germline, CDR1 SGHTA and CDR2 FQGTGA. The CDR3: CASSRMAGGFETQYF. Written as DNA, the CDR3 is TGTGCCAGCAGCCGGATGGCGGGGGGTTTCGAGACCCAGTACTTC.

This clone was observed once. The chain carries TRBV11-3 and TRBJ1-5, with 10 nucleotides matching TRBD1. V lost 5 bases and J lost 3; bases outside the gene matches: 13. The germline gives CDR1 SGHNT, CDR2 YENEEA. The CDR3 length is 18 residues. The CDR3 sequence is CASSNTDRGLFDNQPQHF. CDR3 DNA: TGTGCCAGCAGCAACACCGACAGGGGGCTTTTTGACAATCAGCCCCAGCATTTT.

This clone was detected once. The chain links TRBV28 to TRBJ1-3; TRBD1 agrees at 7 bases. The germline gives CDR1 MDHEN, CDR2 SYDVKM. The CDR3 totals 16 residues. Trimming at V came to 6 bases and at J to 2 bases, leaving 10 bases not matched to a gene. The CDR3 spells CASSSGGGDAGNTIYF. The CDR3 region has the DNA TGTGCCAGCAGCTCAGGGGGAGGCGACGCTGGAAACACCATATATTTT.

The rearrangement uses TRBV9 and TRBJ2-7; 8 bases line up with TRBD1. Germline V CDR1 and CDR2: SGDLS, YYNGEE. The CDR3 is made up of 15 amino acids. Trimming removed 3 bases from V and 3 bases from J; junction bases left unmatched: 8. The CDR3 nucleotides are TGTGCCAGCAGCGCCGGAGCCGGGACAGGCTACGAGCAGTACTTC. Translating gives CASSAGAGTGYEQYF.

The V gene is TRBV29-1, the J gene TRBJ1-2; 7 bases align to TRBD1. V gave up 6 bases and J gave up 5 bases; unmatched junction bases: 9. Germline loops: CDR1 SQVTM, CDR2 ANQGSEA. This CDR3 is 13 amino acids long. CDR3 loop: CSVGGTRSYGYTF. The CDR3 coding sequence is TGCAGCGTAGGGGGCACAAGGTCTTATGGCTACACCTTC.

V usage is TRBV29-1 and J usage is TRBJ1-2, with D possibly matching TRBD1 (5 bases). V lost 5 bases to trimming and J lost 5 bases, with 18 bases between them. The CDR3 spans 14 residues. Germline V lookup: CDR1 SQVTM, CDR2 ANQGSEA. The CDR3: CSVPFGAGWYGYTF. The CDR3 DNA reads TGCAGCGTTCCCTTTGGGGCAGGGTGGTATGGCTACACCTTC.

For this clone: The CDR3 does not end in the conserved phenylalanine or tryptophan, so this is likely a read error. This chain uses TRBV6-1 with TRBJ1-2, with 9 bases lining up with TRBD1. After removal of 3 bases from V and 2 bases from J, the junction contained 10 bases not matched to a gene. In germline, CDR1 is MNHNS, CDR2 SASEGT. There are 17 residues in the CDR3. The DNA of the CDR3 is TGTGCCAGCAGTGACGACTCGACAGGGGGGAAGAACTATGGCTACACCTCC. Translation gives CASSDDSTGGKNYGYTS.

The chain employs TRBV9 and TRBJ2-7, with TRBD2 as a possible D gene (6 bases). CDR1 and CDR2 from the germline V gene are SGDLS and YYNGEE. CDR3 length: 15 amino acids. Trimming cost V 4 bases and J 0 bases, with 14 bases left between them. The CDR3 sequence: CASSPISGISYEQYF. The CDR3 DNA reads as TGTGCCAGCAGCCCTATTAGCGGAATCTCCTACGAGCAGTACTTC.

Here the CDR3 reads CASSLATSIAYNEQFF. The CDR3 DNA is TGTGCCAGCAGCCTGGCCACTAGCATCGCCTACAATGAGCAGTTCTTC. The chain has TRBV7-6 and TRBJ2-1; perhaps TRBD2 as D (6 bases). The CDR3 is 16 residues long. The V end lost 5 bases, the J end lost 2 bases, and 16 bases lay between the germline ends. Germline V gene lookup returns CDR1 SGHVS and CDR2 FNYEAQ.

This chain links TRBV30 with TRBJ1-5; unclear D gene. Germline CDR1 and CDR2: GTSNPN and SVGIG (reference sequence). Trimming took off 3 bases at V and 1 base at J, with 7 bases between the two ends. The CDR3 is 13 residues long. CDR3 nucleotides: TGTGCCTGGAGGGCCGGGAGCAATCAGCCCCAGCATTTT. Its protein product is CAWRAGSNQPQHF.

V and J are TRBV9 and TRBJ2-2, with 7 bases identical to TRBD1. Germline trimming cut 4 bases from V and 4 bases from J; bases unmatched to any gene: 7. The CDR3 totals 15 residues. The germline V gene has CDR1 SGDLS and CDR2 YYNGEE. The CDR3 bases are TGTGCCAGCAGCACGACAGGGACGGCCACCGGGGAGCTGTTTTTT. This gives the protein CASSTTGTATGELFF.

The chain recombines TRBV6-5 with TRBJ1-5, with TRBD1 matching 9 bases. The V gene end was trimmed by 6 bases and the J gene end by 4 bases; junction bases not matched to a gene: 7. This CDR3 region has 15 residues. Germline CDR1 is MNHEY and CDR2 is SVGAGI. The DNA for the CDR3 is TGTGCCAGCAGCATACAGGGGGCCGCGAATCAGCCCCAGCATTTT. This encodes CASSIQGAANQPQHF.

The CDR3 is CAISEWGQGATSYNEQFF. The CDR3 nucleotides read TGTGCCATCAGTGAGTGGGGACAGGGGGCGACTTCCTACAATGAGCAGTTCTTC. The rearrangement uses TRBV10-3 and TRBJ2-1; the match to TRBD1 covers 12 bases. The CDR3 loop spans 18 amino acids. Germline CDR1 and CDR2: ENHRY and SYGVKD. V shed 1 base and J 1 base; nucleotides not matched to a gene: 5.

This chain joins TRBV29-1 and TRBJ2-5, with 8 nucleotides matching TRBD2. From germline, CDR1 is SQVTM and CDR2 ANQGSEA. The V and J ends lost 4 bases and 0 bases, in that order; junction bases with no gene match: 1. The CDR3 sequence is 13 residues long. CDR3 in DNA: TGCAGCGTTGGAGCGGGGGACCAAGAGACCCAGTACTTC. Translating gives CSVGAGDQETQYF.

The V and J genes are TRBV5-1 and TRBJ2-2; TRBD2 matches at 10 bases. The CDR3 loop spans 13 amino acids. Per germline, CDR1 SGHRS and CDR2 YFSETQ. V was clipped by 5 bases and J by 5 bases; unmatched bases: 0. The CDR3 bases are TGCGCCAGCAGTAGCGGGGGGACCGGGGAGCTGTTTTTT. Protein sequence: CASSSGGTGELFF.

The V call is TRBV5-1, the J call TRBJ2-5, with 8 positions matching TRBD1. The CDR3 sequence is 16 residues long. Germline trimming cut 4 bases from V and 4 bases from J; bases unmatched to any gene: 12. Germline V gene data show CDR1 as SGHRS and CDR2 as YFSETQ. Here the CDR3 DNA reads TGCGCCAGCAGCCAGGGGGCAGGGGCCCCCGGAGAGACCCAGTACTTC. Translation gives CASSQGAGAPGETQYF.

The sample holds one count of this clone. V is TRBV7-2 and J is TRBJ2-2; weak D call: TRBD2 (5 bases). V was cut by 6 bases and J by 6 bases, with 17 bases left in between. The germline CDR1 and CDR2 sequences are SGHTA and FQGNSA. This CDR3 region has 15 residues. CDR3 DNA: TGTGCCAGCAGTCAAGACTACAGATCGGCCGGGGAGCTGTTTTTT. Amino acid sequence: CASSQDYRSAGELFF.

Only one count was recorded for this clone. This chain joins TRBV5-6 and TRBJ1-4; possibly TRBD1 for D (6 bases). The CDR3 contains 14 residues. The V gene's germline CDR1 is SGHDT and CDR2 YYEEEE. V gave up 1 base and J gave up 4 bases, with 8 bases separating them. CDR3 DNA: TGTGCCAGCAGCTTGAAACAGGGTAATGAAAAACTGTTTTTT. Amino acid sequence: CASSLKQGNEKLFF.

This sequence joins TRBV12-2 and TRBJ1-1; the table calls TRBD1, which could not be checked here. TRBV12-2 is tagged as a pseudogene. This CDR3 region has 14 residues. CDR3 sequence: CASRLAQKRTEAFF. The CDR3 nucleotides are TGTGCAAGTCGCTTAGCGCAGAAAAGAACTGAAGCTTTCTTT.

This chain connects TRBV7-6 to TRBJ2-1; 8 bases agree with TRBD2. The CDR3 has 18 amino acids. Germline CDR1 is SGHVS and CDR2 is FNYEAQ. The V gene end was trimmed by 8 bases and the J gene end by 4 bases; junction bases not matched to a gene: 19. CDR3 coding DNA: TGTGCCAGCTTGAGCGAGGCGGGGGGATCCCCCTTTTACAATGAGCAGTTCTTC. This sequence encodes CASLSEAGGSPFYNEQFF. The full variable domain, rest sourced from reference TRBV7-6 and TRBJ2-1, is GAGVSQSPRYKVTKRGQDVALRCDPISGHVSLYWYRQALGQGPEFLTYFNYEAQQDKSGLPNDRFSAERPEGSISTLTIQRTEQRDSAMYRCASLSEAGGSPFYNEQFFGPGTRLTVL.

The J gene is TRBJ1-4, the V gene TRBV6-6; D perhaps matches TRBD1 (5 bases). V dropped 4 bases and J dropped 6 bases, with 9 bases sitting between them. The CDR3 runs to 13 residues. Looked up from germline, CDR1 is MNHNY and CDR2 is SVGAGI (reference sequence). CDR3 region: CASSWRGYEKLFF. The CDR3 DNA reads TGTGCCAGCAGTTGGAGGGGATATGAAAAACTGTTTTTT.

CDR3 loop: CASRKGDRSQPQHF. The DNA of the CDR3 is TGTGCCAGTAGAAAAGGGGACAGGTCTCAGCCCCAGCATTTT. The V gene is TRBV19, the J gene TRBJ1-5; 8 bases agree with TRBD1. Germline lookup yields CDR1 LNHDA and CDR2 SQIVND (reference sequence). The V segment lost 6 bases and the J segment 6 bases; nucleotides outside the gene matches: 7. The CDR3 length is 14 residues.

The genes are TRBV6-6 and TRBJ2-1, with no clear D. Germline V gives CDR1 MNHNY, CDR2 SVGAGI (reference sequence). Trimming pared 10 bases from V and 4 bases from J, leaving 8 bases between. The CDR3 length is 11 residues. In DNA form, the CDR3 reads TGTGCCACCGCAGGTTACAATGAGCAGTTCTTC. It codes for CATAGYNEQFF.

The chain's CDR3 is CASSPTAGALNTEAFF. The CDR3, as DNA: TGCGCCAGCAGCCCCACAGCTGGGGCCCTGAACACTGAAGCTTTCTTT. The J gene is TRBJ1-1, the V gene TRBV4-3; TRBD1 might be the D (5 bases). V was pared by 4 bases and J by 0 bases, with 15 bases between. The CDR3 is 16 amino acids. The germline gives CDR1 LGHNA, CDR2 YSLEER.